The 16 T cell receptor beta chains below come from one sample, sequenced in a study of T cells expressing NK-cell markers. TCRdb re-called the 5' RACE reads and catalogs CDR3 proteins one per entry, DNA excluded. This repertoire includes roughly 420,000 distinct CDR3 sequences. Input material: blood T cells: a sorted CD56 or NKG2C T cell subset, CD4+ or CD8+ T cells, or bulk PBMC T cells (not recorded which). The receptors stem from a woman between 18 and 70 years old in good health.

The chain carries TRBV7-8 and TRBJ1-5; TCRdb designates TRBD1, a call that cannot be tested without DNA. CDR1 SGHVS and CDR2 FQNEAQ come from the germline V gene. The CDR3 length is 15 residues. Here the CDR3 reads CASSGQTGGNQPQHF.

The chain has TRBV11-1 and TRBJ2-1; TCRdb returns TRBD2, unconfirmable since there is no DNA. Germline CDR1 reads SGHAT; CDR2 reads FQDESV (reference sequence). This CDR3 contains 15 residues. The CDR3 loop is CASSLGSGRSGEQFF.

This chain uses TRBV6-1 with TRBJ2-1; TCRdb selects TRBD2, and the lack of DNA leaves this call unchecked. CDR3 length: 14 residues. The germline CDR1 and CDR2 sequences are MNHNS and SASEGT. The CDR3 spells CASSAREGPNEQFF.

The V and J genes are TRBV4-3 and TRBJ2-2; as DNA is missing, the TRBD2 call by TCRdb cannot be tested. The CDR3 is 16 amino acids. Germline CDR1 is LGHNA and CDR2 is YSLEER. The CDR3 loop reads CASSQEGTSAAGELFF.

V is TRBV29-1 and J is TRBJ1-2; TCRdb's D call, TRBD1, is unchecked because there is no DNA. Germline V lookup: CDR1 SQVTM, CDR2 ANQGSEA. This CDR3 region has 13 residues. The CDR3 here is CSVGGTGGFGYTF.

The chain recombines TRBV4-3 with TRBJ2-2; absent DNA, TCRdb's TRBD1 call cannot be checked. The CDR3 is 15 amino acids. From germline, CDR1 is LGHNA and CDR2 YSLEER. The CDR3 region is CASSSGTLHTGELFF.

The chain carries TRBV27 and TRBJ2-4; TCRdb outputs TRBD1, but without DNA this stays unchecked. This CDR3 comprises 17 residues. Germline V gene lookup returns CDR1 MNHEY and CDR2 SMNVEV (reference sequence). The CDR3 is CASSFRQKTLAKNIQYF.

The CDR3 reads CASSTGNNEQFF. This sequence joins TRBV19 and TRBJ2-1. CDR1 is LNHDA and CDR2 is SQIVND in the germline V gene (reference sequence). CDR3 length: 12 amino acids.

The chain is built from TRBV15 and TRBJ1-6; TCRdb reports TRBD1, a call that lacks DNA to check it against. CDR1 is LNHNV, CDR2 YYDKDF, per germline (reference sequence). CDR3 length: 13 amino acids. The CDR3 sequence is CAAGLGYNSPLHF.

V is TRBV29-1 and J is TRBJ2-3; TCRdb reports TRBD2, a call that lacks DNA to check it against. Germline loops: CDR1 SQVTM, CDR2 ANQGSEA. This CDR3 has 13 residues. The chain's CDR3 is CSVDGGGTDTQYF.

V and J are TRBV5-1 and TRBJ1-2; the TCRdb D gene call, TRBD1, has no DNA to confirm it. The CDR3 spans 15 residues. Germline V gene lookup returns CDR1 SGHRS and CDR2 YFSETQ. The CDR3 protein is CASSTEIGGNYGYTF.

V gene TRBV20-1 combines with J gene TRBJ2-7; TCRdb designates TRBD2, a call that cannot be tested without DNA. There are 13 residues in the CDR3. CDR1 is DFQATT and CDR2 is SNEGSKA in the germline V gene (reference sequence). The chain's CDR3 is CSARPAGGREQYF.

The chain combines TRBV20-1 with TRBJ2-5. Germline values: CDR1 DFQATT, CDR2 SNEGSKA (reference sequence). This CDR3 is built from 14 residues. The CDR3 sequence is CSARDLELGGTQYF.

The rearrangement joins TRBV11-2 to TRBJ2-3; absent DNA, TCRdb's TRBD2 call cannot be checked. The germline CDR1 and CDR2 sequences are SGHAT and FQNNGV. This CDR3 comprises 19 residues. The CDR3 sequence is CASSSPGTSGRRATDTQYF.

The CDR3 is CASSDATGHRQPQHF. This chain uses TRBV6-1 with TRBJ1-5; TCRdb's D call of TRBD1 is untestable without DNA. CDR3 length: 15 amino acids. Per germline, CDR1 MNHNS and CDR2 SASEGT.

CDR3 in amino acids: CASNRGAGRANEKLFF. This chain links TRBV7-9 with TRBJ1-4; lacking DNA, the TRBD1 call made by TCRdb goes unchecked. The CDR3 spans 16 residues. Germline-derived CDR1 and CDR2 are SEHNR and FQNEAQ (reference sequence).